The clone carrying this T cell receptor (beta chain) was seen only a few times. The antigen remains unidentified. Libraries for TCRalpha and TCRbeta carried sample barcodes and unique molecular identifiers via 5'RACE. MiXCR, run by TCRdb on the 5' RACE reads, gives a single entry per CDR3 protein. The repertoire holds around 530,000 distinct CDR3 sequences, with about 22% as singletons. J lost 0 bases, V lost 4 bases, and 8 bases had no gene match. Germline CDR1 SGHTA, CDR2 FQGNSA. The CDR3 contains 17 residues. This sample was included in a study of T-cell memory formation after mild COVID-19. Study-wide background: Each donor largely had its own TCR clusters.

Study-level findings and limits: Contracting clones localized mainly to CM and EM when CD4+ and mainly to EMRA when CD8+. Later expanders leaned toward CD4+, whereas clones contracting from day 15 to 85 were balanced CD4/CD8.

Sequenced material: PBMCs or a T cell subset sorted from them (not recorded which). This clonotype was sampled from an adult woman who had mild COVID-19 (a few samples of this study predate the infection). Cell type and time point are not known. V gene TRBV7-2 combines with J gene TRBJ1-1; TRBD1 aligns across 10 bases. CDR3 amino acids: CASSSIGTGAMNTEAFF. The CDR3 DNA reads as TGTGCCAGCAGCTCCATCGGGACAGGGGCTATGAACACTGAAGCTTTCTTT.